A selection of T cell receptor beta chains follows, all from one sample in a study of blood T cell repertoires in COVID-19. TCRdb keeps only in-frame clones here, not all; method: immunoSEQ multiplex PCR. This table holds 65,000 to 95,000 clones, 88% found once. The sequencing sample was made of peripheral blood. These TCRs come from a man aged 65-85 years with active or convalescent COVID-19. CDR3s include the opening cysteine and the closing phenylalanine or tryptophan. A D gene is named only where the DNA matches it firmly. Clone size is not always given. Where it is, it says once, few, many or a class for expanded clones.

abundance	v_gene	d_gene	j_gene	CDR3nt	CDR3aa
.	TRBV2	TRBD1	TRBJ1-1	TGTGCCAGCAGTGGGCAGCAGGGGGCTGAAGCTTTCTTT	CASSGQQGAEAFF
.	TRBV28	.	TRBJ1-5	TGTGCCAGCAGTTTTCTCAGTCAGCCCCAGCATTTT	CASSFLSQPQHF
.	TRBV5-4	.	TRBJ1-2	TGTGCCAGCAGCACTAAGACCGGGAAACTAGGCTACACCTTC	CASSTKTGKLGYTF
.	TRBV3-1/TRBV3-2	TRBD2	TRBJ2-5	TGTGCCAGCAGCCAAGACTGGCGGGAGACTGAGACCCAGTACTTC	CASSQDWRETETQYF
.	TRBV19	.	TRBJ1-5	TGTGCCAGTCATAGTAACCCCGGGTATGGGGGCGTAGACCAGCCCCAGCATTTT	CASHSNPGYGGVDQPQHF
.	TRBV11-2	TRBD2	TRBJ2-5	TGTGCCAGCAGCCCAGCGGGGCCAAGGGAAGAGACCCAGTACTTC	CASSPAGPREETQYF
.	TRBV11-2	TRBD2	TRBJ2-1	TGTGCCAGCAGCTTACTGAGCGGGGGGCCCCACAATGAGCAGTTCTTC	CASSLLSGGPHNEQFF
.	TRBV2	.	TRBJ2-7	TGTGCCACCCTAGAGTTGTACGAGCAGTACTTC	CATLELYEQYF
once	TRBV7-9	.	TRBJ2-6	TGTGCCAGCAGCTCCCGGACAGACCTAGGTGACGTCCTGACTTTC	CASSSRTDLGDVLTF
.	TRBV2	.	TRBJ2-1	TGTGCCAGCAGTGGGTTGGTAGCCTACAATGAGCAGTTCTTC	CASSGLVAYNEQFF
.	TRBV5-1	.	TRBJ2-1	TGCGCCAGCAGCTTGGAGGGGACCTACAATGAGCAGTTCTTC	CASSLEGTYNEQFF
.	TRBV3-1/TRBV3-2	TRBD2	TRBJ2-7	TGTGCCAGCAGCCAAGACTCCAGCGGGGGTCACGAGCAGTACTTC	CASSQDSSGGHEQYF
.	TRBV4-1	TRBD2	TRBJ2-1	TGCGCCAGCAGCCAGGGACTAGCGGGAGTCTACTACAATGAGCAGTTCTTC	CASSQGLAGVYYNEQFF
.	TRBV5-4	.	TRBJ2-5	TGTGCCAGCAGCTCCAGGGGCCAAGAGACCCAGTACTTC	CASSSRGQETQYF
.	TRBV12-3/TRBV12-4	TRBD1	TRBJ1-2	TGTGCCAGCACCCTCCGGGGACAGGGGGGCTACACCTTC	CASTLRGQGGYTF
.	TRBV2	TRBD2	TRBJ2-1	TGTGCCAGCAGTTCGGGACTAGCGGGGGGACGGCAGTTCTTC	CASSSGLAGGRQFF
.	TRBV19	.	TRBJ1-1	TGTGCCAGTAGTATATTATCAGGGAACACTGAAGCTTTCTTT	CASSILSGNTEAFF
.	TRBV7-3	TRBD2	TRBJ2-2	TGTGCCAGCAGCCCCTCCGGGGGAGCCCGGGGGGCCGGGGAGCTGTTTTTT	CASSPSGGARGAGELFF
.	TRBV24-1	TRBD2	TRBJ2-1	TGTGCCACCAGAGCGGGAGGTAGCAATGAGCAGTTCTTC	CATRAGGSNEQFF
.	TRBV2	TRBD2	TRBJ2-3	TGTGCCAGCAGTGAAGCCCGACTAGCGGGTACACCAATTACTAGCACAGATACGCAGTATTTT	CASSEARLAGTPITSTDTQYF
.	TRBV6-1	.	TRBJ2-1	TGTGCCAGCAGTGCCCGGGGCATAGGGGGCTCCTACAATGAGCAGTTCTTC	CASSARGIGGSYNEQFF
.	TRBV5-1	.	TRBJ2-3	TGCGCCAGCAGCTTGGGGACACAGAATAGGGATACGCAGTATTTT	CASSLGTQNRDTQYF
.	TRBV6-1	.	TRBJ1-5	TGTGCCAGCAGTGAAGCGAGGTTCAATCAGCCCCAGCATTTT	CASSEARFNQPQHF
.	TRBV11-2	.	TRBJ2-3	TGTGCCAGCAGCTTCGGCACAGATACGCAGTATTTT	CASSFGTDTQYF